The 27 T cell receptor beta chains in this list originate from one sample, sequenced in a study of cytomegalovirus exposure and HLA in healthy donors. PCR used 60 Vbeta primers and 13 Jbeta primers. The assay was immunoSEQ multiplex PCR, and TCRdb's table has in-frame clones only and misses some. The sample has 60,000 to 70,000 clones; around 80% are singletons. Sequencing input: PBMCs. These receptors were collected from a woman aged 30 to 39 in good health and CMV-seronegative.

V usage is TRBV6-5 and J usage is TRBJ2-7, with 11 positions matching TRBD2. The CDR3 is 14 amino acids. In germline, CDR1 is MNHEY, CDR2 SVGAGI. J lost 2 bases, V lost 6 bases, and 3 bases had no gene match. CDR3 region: CASRLAGGTYEQYF. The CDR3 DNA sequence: TGTGCCAGCAGGCTAGCGGGGGGCACCTACGAGCAGTACTTC.

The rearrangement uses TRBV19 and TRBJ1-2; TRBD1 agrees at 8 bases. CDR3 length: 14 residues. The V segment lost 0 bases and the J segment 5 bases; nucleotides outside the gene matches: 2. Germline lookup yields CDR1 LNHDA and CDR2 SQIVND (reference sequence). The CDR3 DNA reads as TGTGCCAGTAGTATAGAGTACAGGGGGTATGGCTACACCTTC. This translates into CASSIEYRGYGYTF.

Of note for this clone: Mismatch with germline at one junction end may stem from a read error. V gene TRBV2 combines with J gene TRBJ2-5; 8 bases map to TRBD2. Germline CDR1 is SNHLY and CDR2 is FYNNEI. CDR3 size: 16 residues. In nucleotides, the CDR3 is TGTGCCAGCAGTGAAGCGGGGCGGGGGGCCCAACAGACCCAGTACTTC. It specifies CASSEAGRGAQQTQYF.

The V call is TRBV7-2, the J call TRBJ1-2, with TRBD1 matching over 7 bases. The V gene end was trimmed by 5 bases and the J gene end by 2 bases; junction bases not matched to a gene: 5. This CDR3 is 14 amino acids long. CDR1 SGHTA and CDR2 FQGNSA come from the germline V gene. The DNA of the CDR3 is TGTGCCAGCAGCACCCAACAGGGGAACTATGGCTACACCTTC. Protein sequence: CASSTQQGNYGYTF.

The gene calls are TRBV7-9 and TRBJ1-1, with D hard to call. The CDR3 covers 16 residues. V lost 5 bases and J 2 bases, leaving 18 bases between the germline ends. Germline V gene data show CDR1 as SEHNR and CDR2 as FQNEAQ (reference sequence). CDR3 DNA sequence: TGTGCCAGCAGCCCGGAGGTCCTGGGCGCTAACACTGAAGCTTTCTTT. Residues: CASSPEVLGANTEAFF.

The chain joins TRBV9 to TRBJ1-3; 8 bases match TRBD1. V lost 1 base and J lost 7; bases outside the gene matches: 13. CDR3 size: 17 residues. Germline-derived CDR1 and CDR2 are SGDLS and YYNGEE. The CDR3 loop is CASSVNIGAGGLNTIYF. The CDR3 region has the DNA TGTGCCAGCAGCGTAAATATCGGGGCAGGGGGCCTGAACACCATATATTTT. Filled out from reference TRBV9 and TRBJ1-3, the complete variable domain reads DSGVTQTPKHLITATGQRVTLRCSPRSGDLSVYWYQQSLDQGLQFLIQYYNGEERAKGNILERFSAQQFPDLHSELNLSSLELGDSALYFCASSVNIGAGGLNTIYFGEGSWLTVV.

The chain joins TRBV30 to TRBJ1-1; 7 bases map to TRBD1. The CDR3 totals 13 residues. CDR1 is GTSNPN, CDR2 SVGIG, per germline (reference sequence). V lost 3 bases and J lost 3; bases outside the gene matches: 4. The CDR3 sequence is CAWRTGLYTEAFF. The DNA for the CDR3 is TGTGCCTGGAGGACAGGGCTATACACTGAAGCTTTCTTT.

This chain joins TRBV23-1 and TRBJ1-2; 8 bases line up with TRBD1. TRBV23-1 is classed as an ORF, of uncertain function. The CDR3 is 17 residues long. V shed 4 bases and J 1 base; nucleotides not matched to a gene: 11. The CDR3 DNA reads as TGCGCCAGCAGTCGCTTCAATCCGGGACAGGATAACTATGGCTACACCTTC. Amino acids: CASSRFNPGQDNYGYTF.

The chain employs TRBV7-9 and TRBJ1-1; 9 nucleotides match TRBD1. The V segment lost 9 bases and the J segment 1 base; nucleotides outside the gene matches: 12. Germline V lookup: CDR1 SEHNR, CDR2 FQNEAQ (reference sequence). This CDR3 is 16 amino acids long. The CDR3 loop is CARQQQDRGWNTEAFF. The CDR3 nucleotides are TGTGCCAGACAGCAGCAGGACAGGGGATGGAACACTGAAGCTTTCTTT.

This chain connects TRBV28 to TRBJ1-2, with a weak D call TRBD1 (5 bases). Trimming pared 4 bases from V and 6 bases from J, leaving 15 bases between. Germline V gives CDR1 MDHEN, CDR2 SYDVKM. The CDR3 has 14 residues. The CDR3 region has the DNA TGTGCCAGCAGTTCGGGAGGGGTTAGGAATGGCTACACCTTC. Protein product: CASSSGGVRNGYTF.

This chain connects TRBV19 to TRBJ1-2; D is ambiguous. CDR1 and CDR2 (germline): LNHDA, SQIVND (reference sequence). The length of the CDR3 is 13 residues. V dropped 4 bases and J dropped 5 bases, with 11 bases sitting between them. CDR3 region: CASSRTDDYGYTF. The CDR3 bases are TGTGCCAGTAGTAGAACAGACGATTATGGCTACACCTTC.

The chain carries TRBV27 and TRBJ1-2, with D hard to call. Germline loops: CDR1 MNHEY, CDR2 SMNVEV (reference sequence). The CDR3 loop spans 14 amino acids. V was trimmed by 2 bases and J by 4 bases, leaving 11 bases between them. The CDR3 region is CASSLTYGVYGYTF. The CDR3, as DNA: TGTGCCAGCAGTTTAACTTACGGGGTCTATGGCTACACCTTC.

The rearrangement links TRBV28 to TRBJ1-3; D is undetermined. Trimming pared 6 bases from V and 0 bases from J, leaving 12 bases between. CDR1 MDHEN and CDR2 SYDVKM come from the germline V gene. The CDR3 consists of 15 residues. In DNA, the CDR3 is TGTGCCAGCAGCTACCGAGGGATCTCTGGAAACACCATATATTTT. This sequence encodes CASSYRGISGNTIYF.

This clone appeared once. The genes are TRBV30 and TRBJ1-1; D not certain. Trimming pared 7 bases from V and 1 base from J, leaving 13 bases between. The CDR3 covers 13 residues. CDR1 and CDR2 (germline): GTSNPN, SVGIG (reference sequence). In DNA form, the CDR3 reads TGTGCCTCCCGACGGGAAGGGAACACTGAAGCTTTCTTT. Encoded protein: CASRREGNTEAFF. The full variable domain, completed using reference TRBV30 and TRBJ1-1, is SQTIHQWPATLVQPVGSPLSLECTVEGTSNPNLYWYRQAAGRGLQLLFYSVGIGQISSEVPQNLSASRPQDRQFILSSKKLLLSDSGFYLCASRREGNTEAFFGQGTRLTVV.

CDR3 sequence (DNA): TGTGCCAGCAGCGAACCGGGACAGGGGTATTATGGCTACACCTTC. Its protein is CASSEPGQGYYGYTF. The chain couples TRBV7-2 to TRBJ1-2; 10 bases match TRBD1. Trimming removed 5 bases from V and 5 bases from J; junction bases left unmatched: 8. Per germline, CDR1 SGHTA and CDR2 FQGNSA. The CDR3 totals 15 residues.

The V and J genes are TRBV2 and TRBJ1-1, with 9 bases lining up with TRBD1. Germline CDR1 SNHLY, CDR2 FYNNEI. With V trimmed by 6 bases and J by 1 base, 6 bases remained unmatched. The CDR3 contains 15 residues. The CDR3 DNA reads TGTGCCAGCAGCGACAGGGGGGCCGGGAACACTGAAGCTTTCTTT. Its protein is CASSDRGAGNTEAFF.

The CDR3 sequence: CASSRDRVYEQYF. CDR3 bases: TGTGCCAGCAGCCGGGACAGGGTCTACGAGCAGTACTTC. The chain combines TRBV6-1 with TRBJ2-7; 9 bases are shared with TRBD1. V gave up 6 bases and J gave up 3 bases; unmatched junction bases: 3. The length of the CDR3 is 13 residues. Germline V gene data show CDR1 as MNHNS and CDR2 as SASEGT.

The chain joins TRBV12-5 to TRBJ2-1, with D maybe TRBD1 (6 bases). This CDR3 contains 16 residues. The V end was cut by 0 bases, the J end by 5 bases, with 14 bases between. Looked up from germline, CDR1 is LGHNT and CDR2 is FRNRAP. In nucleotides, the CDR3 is TGTGCTAGTGGTTTGGTACTGGGGGCGCAGAACAATGAGCAGTTCTTC. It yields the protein CASGLVLGAQNNEQFF. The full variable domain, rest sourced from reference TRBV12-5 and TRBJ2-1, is DARVTQTPRHKVTEMGQEVTMRCQPILGHNTVFWYRQTMMQGLELLAYFRNRAPLDDSGMPKDRFSAEMPDATLATLKIQPSEPRDSAVYFCASGLVLGAQNNEQFFGPGTRLTVL.

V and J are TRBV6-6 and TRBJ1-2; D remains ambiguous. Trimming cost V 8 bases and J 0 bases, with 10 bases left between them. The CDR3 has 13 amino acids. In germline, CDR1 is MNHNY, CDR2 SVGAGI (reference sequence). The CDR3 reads CASSRLANYGYTF. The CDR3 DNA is TGTGCCAGCTCTCGATTAGCTAACTATGGCTACACCTTC.

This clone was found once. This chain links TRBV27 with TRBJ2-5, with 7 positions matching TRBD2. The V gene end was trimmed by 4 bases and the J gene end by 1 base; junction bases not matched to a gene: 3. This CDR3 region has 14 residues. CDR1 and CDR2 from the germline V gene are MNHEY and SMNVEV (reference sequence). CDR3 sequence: CASSSRLAQETQYF. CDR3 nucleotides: TGTGCCAGCAGTTCCAGACTAGCCCAAGAGACCCAGTACTTC.

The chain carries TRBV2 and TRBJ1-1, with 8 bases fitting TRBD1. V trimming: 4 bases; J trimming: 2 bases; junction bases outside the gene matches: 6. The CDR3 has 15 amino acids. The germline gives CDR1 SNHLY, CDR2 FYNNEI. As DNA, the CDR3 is TGTGCCAGCAGTGTGACAGGGGTAGGCAACACTGAAGCTTTCTTT. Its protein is CASSVTGVGNTEAFF. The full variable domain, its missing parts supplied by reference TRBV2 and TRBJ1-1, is EPEVTQTPSHQVTQMGQEVILRCVPISNHLYFYWYRQILGQKVEFLVSFYNNEISEKSEIFDDQFSVERPDGSNFTLKIRSTKLEDSAMYFCASSVTGVGNTEAFFGQGTRLTVV.

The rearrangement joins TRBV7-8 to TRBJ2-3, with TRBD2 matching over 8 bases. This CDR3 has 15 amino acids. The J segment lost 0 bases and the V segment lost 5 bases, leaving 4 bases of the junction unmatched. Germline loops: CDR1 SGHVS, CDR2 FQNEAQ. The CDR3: CASSPLAGSTDTQYF. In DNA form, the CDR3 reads TGTGCCAGCAGCCCTTTAGCGGGGAGCACAGATACGCAGTATTTT.

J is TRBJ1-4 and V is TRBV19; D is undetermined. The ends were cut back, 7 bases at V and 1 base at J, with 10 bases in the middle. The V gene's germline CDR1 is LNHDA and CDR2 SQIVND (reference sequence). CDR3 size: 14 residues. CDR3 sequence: CASTLRGTNEKLFF. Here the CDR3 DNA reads TGTGCCAGTACCCTGCGGGGAACTAATGAAAAACTGTTTTTT.

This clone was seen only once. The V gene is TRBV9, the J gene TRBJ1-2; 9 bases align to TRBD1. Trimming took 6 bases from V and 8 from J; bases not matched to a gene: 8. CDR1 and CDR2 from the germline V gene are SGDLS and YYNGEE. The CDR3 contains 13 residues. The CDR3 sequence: CASTLQGAGGYTF. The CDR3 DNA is TGTGCCAGCACCCTACAGGGGGCTGGGGGCTACACCTTC.

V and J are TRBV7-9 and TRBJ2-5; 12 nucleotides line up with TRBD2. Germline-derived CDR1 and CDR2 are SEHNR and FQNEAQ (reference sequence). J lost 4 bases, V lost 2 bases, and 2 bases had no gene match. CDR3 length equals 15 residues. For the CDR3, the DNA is TGTGCCAGCAGCTTAACGACTAGCGGGGGAGAGACCCAGTACTTC. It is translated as CASSLTTSGGETQYF.

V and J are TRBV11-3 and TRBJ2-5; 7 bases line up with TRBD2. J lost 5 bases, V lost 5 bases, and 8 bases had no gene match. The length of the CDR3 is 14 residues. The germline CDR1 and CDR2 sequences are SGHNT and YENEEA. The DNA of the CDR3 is TGTGCCAGCAGCCCGGGGGGTAGCAAGGAGACCCAGTACTTC. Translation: CASSPGGSKETQYF.

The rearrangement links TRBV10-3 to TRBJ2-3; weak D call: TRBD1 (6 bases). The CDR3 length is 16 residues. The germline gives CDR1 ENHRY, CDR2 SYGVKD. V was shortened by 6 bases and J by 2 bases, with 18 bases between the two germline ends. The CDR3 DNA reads TGTGCCATCAGAGAAGGGGGTCCAGGTCTCACAGATACGCAGTATTTT. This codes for CAIREGGPGLTDTQYF.